This T cell receptor (beta chain) came from a study of T cell responses to AZD1222 COVID-19 vaccine. The method was immunoSEQ multiplex PCR; TCRdb's version includes in-frame clones alone and lacks a portion of them. This sample has around 100,000 clones, with roughly 89% found just once. Comment on this clone: At the DNA level, this CDR3 is encoded by other sequences in the same sample as well.

This sequence was found in an adult in good health. The specimen comprised peripheral blood, sampled on day 0 of AZD1222 vaccination.

Here the CDR3 reads CASSLAGTNTGELFF. The CDR3 DNA reads TGCGCCAGCAGCTTGGCCGGGACAAACACCGGGGAGCTGTTTTTT. This sequence joins TRBV5-1 and TRBJ2-2; tentative D call: TRBD1 (6 bases). The CDR3 is 15 amino acids. Trimming took off 0 bases at V and 2 bases at J, with 8 bases between the two ends. Germline V gene lookup returns CDR1 SGHRS and CDR2 YFSETQ.